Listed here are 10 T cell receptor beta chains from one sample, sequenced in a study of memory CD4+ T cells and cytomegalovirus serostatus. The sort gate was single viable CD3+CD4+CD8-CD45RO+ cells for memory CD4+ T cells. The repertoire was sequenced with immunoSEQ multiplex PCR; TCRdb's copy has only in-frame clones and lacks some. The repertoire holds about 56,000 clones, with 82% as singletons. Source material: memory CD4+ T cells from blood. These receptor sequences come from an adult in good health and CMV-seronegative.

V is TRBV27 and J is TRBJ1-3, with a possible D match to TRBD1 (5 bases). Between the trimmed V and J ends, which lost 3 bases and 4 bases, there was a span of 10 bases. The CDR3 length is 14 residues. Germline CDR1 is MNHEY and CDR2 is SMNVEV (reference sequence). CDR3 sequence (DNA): TGTGCCAGCAGTTTTCGGGGACGAGGAAACACCATATATTTT. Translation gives CASSFRGRGNTIYF.

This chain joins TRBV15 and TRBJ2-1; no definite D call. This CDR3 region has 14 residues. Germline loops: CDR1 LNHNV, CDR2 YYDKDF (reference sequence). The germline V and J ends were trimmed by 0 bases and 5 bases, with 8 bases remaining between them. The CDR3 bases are TGTGCCACCAGCAGAGATCTGGACCACAATGAGCAGTTCTTC. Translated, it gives CATSRDLDHNEQFF.

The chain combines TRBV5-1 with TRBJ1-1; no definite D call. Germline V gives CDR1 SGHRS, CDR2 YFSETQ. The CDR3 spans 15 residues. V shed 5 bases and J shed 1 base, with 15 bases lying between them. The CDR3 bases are TGCGCCAGCAGAACCACGCCAGCTGAGAACACTGAAGCTTTCTTT. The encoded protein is CASRTTPAENTEAFF. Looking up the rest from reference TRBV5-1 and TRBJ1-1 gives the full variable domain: KAGVTQTPRYLIKTRGQQVTLSCSPISGHRSVSWYQQTPGQGLQFLFEYFSETQRNKGNFPGRFSGRQFSNSRSEMNVSTLELGDSALYLCASRTTPAENTEAFFGQGTRLTVV.

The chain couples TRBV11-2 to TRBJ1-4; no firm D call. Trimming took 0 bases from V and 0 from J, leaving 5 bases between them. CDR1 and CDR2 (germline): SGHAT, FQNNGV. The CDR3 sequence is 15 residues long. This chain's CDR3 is CASSLEGTTNEKLFF. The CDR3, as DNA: TGTGCCAGCAGCTTAGAGGGGACAACTAATGAAAAACTGTTTTTT. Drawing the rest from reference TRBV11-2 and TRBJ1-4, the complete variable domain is EAGVAQSPRYKIIEKRQSVAFWCNPISGHATLYWYQQILGQGPKLLIQFQNNGVVDDSQLPKDRFSAERLKGVDSTLKIQPAKLEDSAVYLCASSLEGTTNEKLFFGSGTQLSVL.

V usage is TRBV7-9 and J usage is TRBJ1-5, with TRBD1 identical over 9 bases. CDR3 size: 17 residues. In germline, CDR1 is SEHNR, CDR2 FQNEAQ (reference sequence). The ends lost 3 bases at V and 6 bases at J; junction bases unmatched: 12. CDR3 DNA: TGTGCCAGCAGCTTCACCCTGACAGGGGGTGTAGGTCAGCCCCAGCATTTT. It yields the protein CASSFTLTGGVGQPQHF.

CDR3 region: CASNRQVGYGYTF. CDR3 nucleotide sequence: TGTGCCAGCAATCGGCAGGTCGGCTATGGCTACACCTTC. The chain carries TRBV2 and TRBJ1-2; D gene ambiguous. The ends were cut back, 7 bases at V and 4 bases at J, with 13 bases in the middle. Germline CDR1 reads SNHLY; CDR2 reads FYNNEI. The CDR3 is 13 residues long.

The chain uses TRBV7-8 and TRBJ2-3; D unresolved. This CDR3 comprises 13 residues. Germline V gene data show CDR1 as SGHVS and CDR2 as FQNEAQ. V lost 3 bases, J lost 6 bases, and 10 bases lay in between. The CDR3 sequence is CASSFQEWDTQYF. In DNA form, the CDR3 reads TGTGCCAGCAGCTTTCAGGAATGGGATACGCAGTATTTT.

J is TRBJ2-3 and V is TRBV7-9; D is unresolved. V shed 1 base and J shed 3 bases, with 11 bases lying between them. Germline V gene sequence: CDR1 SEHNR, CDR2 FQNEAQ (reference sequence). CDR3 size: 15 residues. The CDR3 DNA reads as TGTGCCAGCAGCTTAGGTAGCCGCGAGACAGATACGCAGTATTTT. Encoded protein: CASSLGSRETDTQYF. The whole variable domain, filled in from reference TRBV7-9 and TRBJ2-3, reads DTGVSQNPRHKITKRGQNVTFRCDPISEHNRLYWYRQTLGQGPEFLTYFQNEAQLEKSRLLSDRFSAERPKGSFSTLEIQRTEQGDSAMYLCASSLGSRETDTQYFGPGTRLTVL.

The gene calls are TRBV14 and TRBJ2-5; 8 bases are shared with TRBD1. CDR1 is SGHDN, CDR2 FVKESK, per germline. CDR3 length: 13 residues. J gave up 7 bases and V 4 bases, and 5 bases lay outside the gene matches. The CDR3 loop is CASSRPDRGTQYF. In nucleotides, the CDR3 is TGTGCCAGCAGCCGCCCCGACAGGGGGACCCAGTACTTC.

In nucleotides, the CDR3 is TGTGCCAGCAGCCCTAATCCCGGACTAGCGGGGGGCTACGAGCAGTACTTC. This encodes CASSPNPGLAGGYEQYF. This chain links TRBV7-9 with TRBJ2-7; TRBD2 matches 14 bases. Looked up from germline, CDR1 is SEHNR and CDR2 is FQNEAQ (reference sequence). CDR3 size: 17 residues. The J segment lost 3 bases and the V segment lost 5 bases, leaving 9 bases of the junction unmatched.